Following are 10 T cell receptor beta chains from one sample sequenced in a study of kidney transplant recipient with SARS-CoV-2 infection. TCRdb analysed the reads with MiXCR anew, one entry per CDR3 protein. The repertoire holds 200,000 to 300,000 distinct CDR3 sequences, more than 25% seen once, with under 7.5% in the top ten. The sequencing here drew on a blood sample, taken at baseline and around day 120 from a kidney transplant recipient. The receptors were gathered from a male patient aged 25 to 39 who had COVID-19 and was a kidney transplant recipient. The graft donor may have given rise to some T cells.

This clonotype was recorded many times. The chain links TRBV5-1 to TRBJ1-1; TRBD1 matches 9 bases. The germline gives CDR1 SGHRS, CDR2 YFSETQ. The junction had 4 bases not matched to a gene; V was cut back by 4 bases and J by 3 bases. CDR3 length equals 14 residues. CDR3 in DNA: TGCGCCAGCAGCAGGACAGGGGCGGACACTGAAGCTTTCTTT. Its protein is CASSRTGADTEAFF.

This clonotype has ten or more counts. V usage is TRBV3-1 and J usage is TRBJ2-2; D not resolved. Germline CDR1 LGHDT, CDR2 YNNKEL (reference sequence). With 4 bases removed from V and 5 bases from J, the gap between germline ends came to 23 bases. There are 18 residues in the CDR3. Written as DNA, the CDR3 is TGTGCCAGCAGCCGGCACCCTCCCATTTCAGGCTTGACCGGGGAGCTGTTTTTT. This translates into CASSRHPPISGLTGELFF.

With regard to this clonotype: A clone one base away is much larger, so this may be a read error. The CDR3 protein is CATRTDSPYNEQFF. CDR3 nucleotides: TGTGCCACAAGGACAGACAGCCCCTACAATGAGCAGTTCTTC. The genes are TRBV10-3 and TRBJ2-1; TRBD1 might be the D (6 bases). Germline CDR1 is ENHRY and CDR2 is SYGVKD. This CDR3 region has 14 residues. V was shortened by 10 bases and J by 2 bases, with 15 bases between the two germline ends.

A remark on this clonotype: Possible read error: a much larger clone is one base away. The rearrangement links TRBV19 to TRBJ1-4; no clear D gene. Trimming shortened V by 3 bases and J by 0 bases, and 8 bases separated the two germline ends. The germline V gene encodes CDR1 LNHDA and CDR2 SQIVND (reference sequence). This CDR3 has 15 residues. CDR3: CASSMGVATNEKLFF. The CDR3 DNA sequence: TGTGCCAGTAGTATGGGCGTAGCAACTAATGAAAAACTGTTTTTT.

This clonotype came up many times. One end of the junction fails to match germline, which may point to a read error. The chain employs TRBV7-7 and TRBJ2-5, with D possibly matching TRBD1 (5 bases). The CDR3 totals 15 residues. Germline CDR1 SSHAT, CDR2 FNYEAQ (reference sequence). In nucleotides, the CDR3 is TGTGCTAGCAGCTTGATGGGTCAGGGCAGAGAGACCCAGTACTTC. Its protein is CASSLMGQGRETQYF.

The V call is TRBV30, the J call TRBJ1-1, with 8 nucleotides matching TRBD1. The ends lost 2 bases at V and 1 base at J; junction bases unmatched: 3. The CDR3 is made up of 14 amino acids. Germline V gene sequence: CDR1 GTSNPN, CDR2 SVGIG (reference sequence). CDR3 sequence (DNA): TGTGCCTGGAGTCACGACAGGGGGAACACTGAAGCTTTCTTT. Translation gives CAWSHDRGNTEAFF.

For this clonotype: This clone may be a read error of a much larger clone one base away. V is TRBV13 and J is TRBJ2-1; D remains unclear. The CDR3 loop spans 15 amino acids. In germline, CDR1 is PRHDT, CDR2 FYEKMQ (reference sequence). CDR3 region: CASGLGFSSYNEQFF. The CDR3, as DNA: TGTGCCAGCGGCTTAGGTTTCTCCTCCTACAATGAGCAGTTCTTC. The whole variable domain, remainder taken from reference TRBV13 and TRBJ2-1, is AAGVIQSPRHLIKEKRETATLKCYPIPRHDTVYWYQQGPGQDPQFLISFYEKMQSDKGSIPDRFSAQQFSDYHSELNMSSLELGDSALYFCASGLGFSSYNEQFFGPGTRLTVL.

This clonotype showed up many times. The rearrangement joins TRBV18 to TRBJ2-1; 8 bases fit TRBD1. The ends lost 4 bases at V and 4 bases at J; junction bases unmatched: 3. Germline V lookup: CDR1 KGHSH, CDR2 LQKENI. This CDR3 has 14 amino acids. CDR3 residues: CASSRRTGYNEQFF. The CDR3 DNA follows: TGTGCCAGCTCACGTAGGACAGGGTACAATGAGCAGTTCTTC.

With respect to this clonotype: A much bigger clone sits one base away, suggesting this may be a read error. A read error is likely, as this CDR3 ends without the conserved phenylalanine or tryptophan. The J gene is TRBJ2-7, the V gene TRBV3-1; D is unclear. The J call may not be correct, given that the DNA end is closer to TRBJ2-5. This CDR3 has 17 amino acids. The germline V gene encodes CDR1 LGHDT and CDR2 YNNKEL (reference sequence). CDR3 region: CASSTIAPISFSETQYL. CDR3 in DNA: TGTGCCAGCAGCACAATTGCTCCCATTTCTTTCTCTGAGACCCAGTACCTC.

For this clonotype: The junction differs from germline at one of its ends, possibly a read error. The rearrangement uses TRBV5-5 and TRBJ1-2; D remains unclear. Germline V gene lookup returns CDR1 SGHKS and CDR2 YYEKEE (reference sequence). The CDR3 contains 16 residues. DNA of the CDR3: TGTACCAGCATTTTAGGTGTCTCGCGAAAGACCTATGGCTACACCTTC. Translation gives CTSILGVSRKTYGYTF.